This record looks at one T cell receptor (beta chain) sequence and its context. This clonotype was seen ten or more times. The clone's antigen remains unknown. One base away there is no much larger clone; base qualities are not given. The Immunoverse kit was used to build TCR libraries from about 400 ng RNA, with molecular barcoded adaptors covering alpha/delta and beta/gamma chains. TCR library preparation used the same RNA that was used for transcriptome sequencing. Sequencing of TCR libraries was carried out on an Illumina HiSeq 4000 with 2 x 150 cycles. The authors' analysis ran thus. With MiXCR, TCR reads were aligned to human V, D, J and C references and assembled into CDR3 clonotypes, with quality filtering and error correction included. The tcR package in R was used to analyze clonotype counts and gene usage diversity. For inspection of raw mapping reads, RNA-seq reads were mapped by STAR aligner version 2.5.3a onto GRCh37 of the human genome. To test how sequencing depth affects detected clonotypes, IR-seq fastq files were randomly downsampled with Seqtk 1.3. TCRdb ran its own pipeline on the public reads, namely fastp trimming at Q25 and MiXCR clone calling, and kept in-frame beta chains. Rows are unified per CDR3 protein, each entry keeping the most common DNA and genes. TCRdb's processing, not the authors', yielded these V and J calls. The sample table records more than 100,000 distinct CDR3 sequences; around 13% of these occur just once. The top ten clonotypes cover approximately 8% of the sample.

The CDR3, cysteine through phenylalanine, is 15 amino acids long. The kept DNA is CDR3 alone, 45 bases in frame from the first base. Between the V and J ends, shortened by 4 bases and 6 bases respectively, the junction contains 16 bases. Looking up the germline V gene (reference sequence) yields CDR1 LGHDT and CDR2 YNNKEL. These data come from a study of read filtering for tumor transcriptome and immune sequencing (dated by TCRdb to the early 2020s). In the study overall: Of the patients in the cohort, 16 to 20 were male and 14 to 15 were female, and their mean age was about 70 years, with a range of about 45 to 90. Under revised international staging, roughly eight patients fell into R-ISS I, 15 or so into R-ISS II and 7 into R-ISS III. After DNase treatment, whole-transcriptome libraries were prepared with the TruSeq RNA Access Library Prep Kit. TCR-region mapped reads per sample ranged from about 3.5 to 11 million with IR-seq versus only roughly 75 to 1273 with RNA-seq. Using the same bone marrow samples, the study compared TCR repertoires obtained by targeted immune repertoire sequencing with those obtained by bulk whole-transcriptome sequencing. As a main aim, a read-filtering strategy for immune repertoire data was addressed, with the specific question being whether clonotypes supported by a single read should be removed.

What the work shows at the level of the full study, not this receptor alone: The correlation between IR-seq and RNA-seq shared clonotype proportions was increased by removal of single-read clonotypes. The sorted CD138-negative fraction was composed of a mixed bone marrow immune population rather than of purified T cells. Compared with RNA-seq, IR-seq captured clonotypes at much greater depth and more reliably, and a smaller IR-seq throughput was enough to identify most of the shared clonotypes. In IR-seq, around 85% of clonotypes but approximately 3.6% of total reads were represented by single-read clonotypes, whereas in RNA-seq, approximately 70% of clonotypes and approximately 45% of reads were represented by single-read clonotypes.

Bone marrow was sampled from every patient at the time of active disease. Ficoll-Hypaque density gradient centrifugation was used to isolate bone marrow mononuclear cells. Myeloma plasma cells were removed and CD138-negative cells were obtained by negative selection following labeling with CD138 magnetic microbeads on a MACS separator. Flow cytometry with CD138 antibodies on an Attune NxT was used to check how pure the isolated cells were. Total RNA was extracted using TRIzol reagent and was quantified on a NanoDrop spectrophotometer. Paired RNA-seq and IR-seq were performed on each patient's CD138-negative bone marrow sample.

Sequencing input: a population of CD138-negative cells sorted from bone marrow. According to the study, the label for this sample's cell subset or site signals: bone marrow mononuclear cells depleted of CD138+ plasma/myeloma cells by negative magnetic selection. The clonotype originates from a donor aged 40 or over with multiple myeloma. The sequence links TRBV3-1 to TRBJ2-1, and TRBD2 may be the D gene, going by 6 matching bases. The DNA reads TGTGCCAGCAGCCCGGCCCCGGGAGCGATCAATGAGCAGTTCTTC. Its translation is CASSPAPGAINEQFF.